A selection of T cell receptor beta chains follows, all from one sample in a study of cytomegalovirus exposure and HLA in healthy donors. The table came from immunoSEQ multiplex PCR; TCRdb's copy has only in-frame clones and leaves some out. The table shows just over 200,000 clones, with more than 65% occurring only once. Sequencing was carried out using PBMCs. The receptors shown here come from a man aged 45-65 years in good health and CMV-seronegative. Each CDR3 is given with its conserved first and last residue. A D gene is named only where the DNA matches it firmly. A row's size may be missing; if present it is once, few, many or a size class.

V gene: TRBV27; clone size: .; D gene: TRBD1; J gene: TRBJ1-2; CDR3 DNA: TGTGCCAGCAGTCCTGGGACAGGGGGAGGTGGCTACACCTTC; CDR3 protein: CASSPGTGGGGYTF
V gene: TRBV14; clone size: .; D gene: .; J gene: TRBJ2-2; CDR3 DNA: TGTGCCAGCAGCCAAGTGACACCTACGAACACCGGGGAGCTGTTTTTT; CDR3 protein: CASSQVTPTNTGELFF
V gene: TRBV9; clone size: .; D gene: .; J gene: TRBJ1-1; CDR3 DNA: TGTGCCAGCGCTTCCCTGGGGGCCACTGAAGCTTTCTTT; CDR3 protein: CASASLGATEAFF
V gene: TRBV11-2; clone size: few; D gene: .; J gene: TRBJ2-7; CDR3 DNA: TGTGCCAGCAGCTTAGGGAGCGCCTACGAGCAGTACTTC; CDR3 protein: CASSLGSAYEQYF
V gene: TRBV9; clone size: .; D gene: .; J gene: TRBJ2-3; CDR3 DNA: TGTGCCAGCAGCGTAGCTGTAGCCATCCCAGATACGCAGTATTTT; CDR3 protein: CASSVAVAIPDTQYF
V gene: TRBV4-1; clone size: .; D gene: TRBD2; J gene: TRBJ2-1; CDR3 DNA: TGCGCCAGCAGCCTCGGAACTAGCGGGGTCTACAATGAGCAGTTCTTC; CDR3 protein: CASSLGTSGVYNEQFF
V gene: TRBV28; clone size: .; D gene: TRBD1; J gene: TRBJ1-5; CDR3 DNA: TGTGCCAGCAGCAGGACAGGGCAAGCGCAGCCCCAGCATTTT; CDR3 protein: CASSRTGQAQPQHF
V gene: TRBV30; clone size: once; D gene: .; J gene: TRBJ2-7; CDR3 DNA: TGTGCCTGGAGTCGCGGGGAGCAGTACTTC; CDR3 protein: CAWSRGEQYF
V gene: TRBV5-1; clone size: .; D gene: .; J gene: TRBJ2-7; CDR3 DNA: TGCGCCAGCAGCTCCTCCTTCTACGAGCAGTACTTC; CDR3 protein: CASSSSFYEQYF
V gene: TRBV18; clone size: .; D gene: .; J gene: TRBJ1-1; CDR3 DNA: TGTGCCAGCTCACCCCAAACAGCGAACACTGAAGCTTTCTTT; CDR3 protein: CASSPQTANTEAFF
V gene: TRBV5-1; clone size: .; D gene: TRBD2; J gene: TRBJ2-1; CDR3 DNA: TGCGCCAGCAGCCATGGACTAGCGGGCTCCTACAATGAGCAGTTCTTC; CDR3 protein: CASSHGLAGSYNEQFF
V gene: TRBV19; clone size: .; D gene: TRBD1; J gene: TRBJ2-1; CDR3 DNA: TGTGCCAGTAGCCCGGACAGGGGATATGAGCAGTTCTTC; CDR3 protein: CASSPDRGYEQFF
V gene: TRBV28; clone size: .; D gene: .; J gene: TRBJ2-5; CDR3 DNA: TGTGCCAGCAGGGGCGGGACAGCCCAAGAGACCCAGTACTTC; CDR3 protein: CASRGGTAQETQYF
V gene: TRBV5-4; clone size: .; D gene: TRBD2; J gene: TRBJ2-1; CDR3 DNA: TGTGCCAGCAGCTTGGCCGGCGGGAGTCGCTACAATGAGCAGTTCTTC; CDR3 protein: CASSLAGGSRYNEQFF
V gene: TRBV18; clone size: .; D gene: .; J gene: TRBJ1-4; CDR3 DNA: TGTGCCAGCTCCCCGTACGGCGGTGAAAAACTGTTTTTT; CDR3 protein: CASSPYGGEKLFF
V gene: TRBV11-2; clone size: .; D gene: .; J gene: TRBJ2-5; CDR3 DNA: TGTGCCAGCAGAGAGACAGTGGGGCGCGGAGAGACCCAGTACTTC; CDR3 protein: CASRETVGRGETQYF
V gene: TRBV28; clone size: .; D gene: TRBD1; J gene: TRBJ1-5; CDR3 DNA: TGTGCCAGCAGTACGGGACAGGGGAATCAGCCCCAGCATTTT; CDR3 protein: CASSTGQGNQPQHF
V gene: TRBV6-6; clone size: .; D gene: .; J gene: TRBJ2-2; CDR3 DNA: TGTGCCAGCAGTTACTCGGGCCCGACCGGGGAGCTGTTTTTT; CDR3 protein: CASSYSGPTGELFF
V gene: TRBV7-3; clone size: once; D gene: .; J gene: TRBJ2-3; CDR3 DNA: TGTGCCAGCAGCTTAATTGGAGGCCTCACAGATACGCAGTATTTT; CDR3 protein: CASSLIGGLTDTQYF
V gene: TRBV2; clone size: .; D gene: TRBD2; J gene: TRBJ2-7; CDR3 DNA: TGTGCCACCGACCCTCCTAGCGGTATCTACGAGCAGTACTTC; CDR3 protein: CATDPPSGIYEQYF
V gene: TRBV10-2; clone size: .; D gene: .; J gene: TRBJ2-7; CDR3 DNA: TGCGCCAGCAGTAGACAGCGCCCTTCCTACGAGCAGTACTTC; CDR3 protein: CASSRQRPSYEQYF
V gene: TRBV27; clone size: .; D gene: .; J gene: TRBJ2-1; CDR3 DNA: TGTGCCAGCACCAGGACAGACGGACGGCAGCAGTTCTTC; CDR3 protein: CASTRTDGRQQFF
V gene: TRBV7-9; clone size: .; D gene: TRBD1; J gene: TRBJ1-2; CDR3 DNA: TGTGCCAGCAGCCCCCGGACAGGGCTTGCCTATGGCTACACCTTC; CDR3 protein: CASSPRTGLAYGYTF
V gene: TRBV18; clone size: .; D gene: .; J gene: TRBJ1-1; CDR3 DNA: TGTGCCAGCTCACAGGGGTACGAGGCGAGCACTGAAGCTTTCTTT; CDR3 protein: CASSQGYEASTEAFF
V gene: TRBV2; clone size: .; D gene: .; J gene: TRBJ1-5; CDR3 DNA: TGTGCCAGCAGGTACGACAGTGACAATCAGCCCCAGCATTTT; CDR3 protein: CASRYDSDNQPQHF
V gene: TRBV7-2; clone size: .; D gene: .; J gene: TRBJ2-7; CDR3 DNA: TGTGCCAGCAGCGGGGGTACAGGGCCCGAGCAGTACTTC; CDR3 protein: CASSGGTGPEQYF
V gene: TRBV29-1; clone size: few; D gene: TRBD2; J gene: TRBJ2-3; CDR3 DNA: TGCAGCGTGACTAGCGGCGTCACAGATACGCAGTATTTT; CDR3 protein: CSVTSGVTDTQYF
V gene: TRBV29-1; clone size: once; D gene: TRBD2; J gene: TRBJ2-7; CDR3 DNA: TGCAGCGTTATTTTCTCTACTAGCGGCCGCTCCTACGAGCAGTACTTC; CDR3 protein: CSVIFSTSGRSYEQYF
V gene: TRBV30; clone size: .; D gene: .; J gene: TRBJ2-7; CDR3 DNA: TGTGCCTGGAGTGGTGGAGTGGGGACTTACGAGCAGTACTTC; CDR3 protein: CAWSGGVGTYEQYF
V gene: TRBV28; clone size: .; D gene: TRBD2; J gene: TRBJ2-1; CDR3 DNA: TGTGCCAGCAGTCCCCGGGGAGGGTATTACAATGAGCAGTTCTTC; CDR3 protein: CASSPRGGYYNEQFF
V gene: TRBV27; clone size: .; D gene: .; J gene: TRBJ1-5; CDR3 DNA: TGTGCCAGCAGTTCGAAGGGTAGAGGGAATCAGCCCCAGCATTTT; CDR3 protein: CASSSKGRGNQPQHF
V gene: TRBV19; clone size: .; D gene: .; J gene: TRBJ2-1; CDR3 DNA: TGTGCCAGTAGCTTAGAGGGCTCCTACAATGAGCAGTTCTTC; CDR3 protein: CASSLEGSYNEQFF
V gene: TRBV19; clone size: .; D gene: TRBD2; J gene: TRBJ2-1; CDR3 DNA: TGTGCCAGTAGCTTCAGCGGGAGGGTAAATGAGCAGTTCTTC; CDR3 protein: CASSFSGRVNEQFF
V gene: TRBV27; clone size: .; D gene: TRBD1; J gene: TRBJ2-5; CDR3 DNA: TGTGCCAGCAGTTTACAGGGGGAGGAGACCCAGTACTTC; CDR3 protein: CASSLQGEETQYF
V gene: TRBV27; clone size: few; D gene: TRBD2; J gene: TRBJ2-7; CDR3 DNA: TGTGCCAGCAGTTTACCCGGGAGGACGGACCCTAGGGAGCAGTACTTC; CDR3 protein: CASSLPGRTDPREQYF